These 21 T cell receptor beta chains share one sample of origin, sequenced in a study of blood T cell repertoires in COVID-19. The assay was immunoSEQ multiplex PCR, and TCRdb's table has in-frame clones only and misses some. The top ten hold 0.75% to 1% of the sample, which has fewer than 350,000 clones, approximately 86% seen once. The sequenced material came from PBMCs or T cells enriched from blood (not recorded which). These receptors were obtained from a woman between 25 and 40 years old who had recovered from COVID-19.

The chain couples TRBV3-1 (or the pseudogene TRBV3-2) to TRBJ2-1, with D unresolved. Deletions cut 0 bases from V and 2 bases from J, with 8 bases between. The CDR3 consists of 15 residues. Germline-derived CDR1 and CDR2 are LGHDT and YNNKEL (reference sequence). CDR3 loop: CASSQDHLTYNEQFF. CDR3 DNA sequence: TGTGCCAGCAGCCAAGATCACTTGACCTACAATGAGCAGTTCTTC.

The CDR3 region has the DNA TGTGCCGCCCAAGCGGGAGGGCCTCTCAATGAGCAGTTCTTC. It translates to CAAQAGGPLNEQFF. The genes are TRBV24-1 and TRBJ2-1; 10 bases fit TRBD2. With 12 bases clipped from V and 6 bases from J, the junction kept 10 bases outside the gene matches. This CDR3 region has 14 residues. Germline CDR1 KGHDR, CDR2 SFDVKD.

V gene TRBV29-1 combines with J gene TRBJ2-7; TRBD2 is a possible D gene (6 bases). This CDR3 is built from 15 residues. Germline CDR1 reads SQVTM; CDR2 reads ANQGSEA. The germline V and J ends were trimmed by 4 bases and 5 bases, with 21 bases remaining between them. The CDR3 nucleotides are TGCAGCGTTGGTCACCTGGCAGGGAGGCCCCACGAGCAGTACTTC. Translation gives CSVGHLAGRPHEQYF.

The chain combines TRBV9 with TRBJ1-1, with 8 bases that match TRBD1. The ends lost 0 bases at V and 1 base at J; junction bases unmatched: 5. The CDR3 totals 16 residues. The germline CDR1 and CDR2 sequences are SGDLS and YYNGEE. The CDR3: CASSVVSGGENTEAFF. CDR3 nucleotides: TGTGCCAGCAGCGTAGTATCAGGGGGCGAGAACACTGAAGCTTTCTTT.

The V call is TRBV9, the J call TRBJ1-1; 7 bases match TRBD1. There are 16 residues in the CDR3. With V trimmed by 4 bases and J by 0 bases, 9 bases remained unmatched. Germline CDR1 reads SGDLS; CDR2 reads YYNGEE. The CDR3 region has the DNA TGTGCCAGCAGCCCTCGGGACAGCCCAATGAACACTGAAGCTTTCTTT. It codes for CASSPRDSPMNTEAFF. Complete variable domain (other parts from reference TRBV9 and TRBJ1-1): DSGVTQTPKHLITATGQRVTLRCSPRSGDLSVYWYQQSLDQGLQFLIQYYNGEERAKGNILERFSAQQFPDLHSELNLSSLELGDSALYFCASSPRDSPMNTEAFFGQGTRLTVV.

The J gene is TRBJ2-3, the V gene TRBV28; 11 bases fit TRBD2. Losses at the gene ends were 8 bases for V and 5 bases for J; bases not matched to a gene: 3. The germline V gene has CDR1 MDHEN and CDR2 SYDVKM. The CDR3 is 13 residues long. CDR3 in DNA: TGTGCCAGCGGTAGCGGGAGGGGAGATACGCAGTATTTT. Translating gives CASGSGRGDTQYF.

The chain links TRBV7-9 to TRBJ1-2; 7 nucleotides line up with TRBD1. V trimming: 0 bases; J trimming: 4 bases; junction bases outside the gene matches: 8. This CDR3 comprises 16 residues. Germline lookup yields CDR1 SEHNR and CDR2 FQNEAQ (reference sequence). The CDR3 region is CASSLALSQGGYGYTF. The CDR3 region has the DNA TGTGCCAGCAGCTTAGCGCTAAGTCAGGGGGGCTATGGCTACACCTTC.

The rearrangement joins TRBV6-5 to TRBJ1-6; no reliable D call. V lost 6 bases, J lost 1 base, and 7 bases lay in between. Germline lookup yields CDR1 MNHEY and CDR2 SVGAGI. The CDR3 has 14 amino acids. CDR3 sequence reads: CASREGSYNSPLHF. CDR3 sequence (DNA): TGTGCCAGCAGGGAGGGATCCTATAATTCACCCCTCCACTTT.

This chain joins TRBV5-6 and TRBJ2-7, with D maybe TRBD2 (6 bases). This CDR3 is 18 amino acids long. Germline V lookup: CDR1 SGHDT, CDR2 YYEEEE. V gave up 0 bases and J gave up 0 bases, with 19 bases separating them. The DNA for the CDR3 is TGTGCCAGCAGCTTGGAGGGAGGCTGGGACCCTGGCTCCTACGAGCAGTACTTC. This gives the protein CASSLEGGWDPGSYEQYF.

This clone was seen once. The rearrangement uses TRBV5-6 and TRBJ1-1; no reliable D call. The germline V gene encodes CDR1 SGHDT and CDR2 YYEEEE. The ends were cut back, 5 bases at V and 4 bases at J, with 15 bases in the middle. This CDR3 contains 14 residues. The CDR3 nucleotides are TGTGCCAGCAGGAGATTTCCGGAGGGCACTGAAGCTTTCTTT. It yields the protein CASRRFPEGTEAFF.

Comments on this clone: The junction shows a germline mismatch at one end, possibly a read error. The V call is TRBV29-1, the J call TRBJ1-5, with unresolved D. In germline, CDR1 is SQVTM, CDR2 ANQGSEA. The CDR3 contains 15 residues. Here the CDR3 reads CSVGLGPGSNQSQHF. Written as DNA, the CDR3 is TGCAGCGTTGGTCTTGGGCCGGGAAGCAATCAGTCCCAGCATTTT.

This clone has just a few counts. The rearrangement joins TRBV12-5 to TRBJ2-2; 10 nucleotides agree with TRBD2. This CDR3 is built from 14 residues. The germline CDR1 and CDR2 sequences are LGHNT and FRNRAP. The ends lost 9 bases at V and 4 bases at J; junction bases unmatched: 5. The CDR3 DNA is TGTGCTAGCGGGACTAGCGAAGCCACCGGGGAGCTGTTTTTT. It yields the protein CASGTSEATGELFF. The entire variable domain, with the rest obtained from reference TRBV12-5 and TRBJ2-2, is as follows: DARVTQTPRHKVTEMGQEVTMRCQPILGHNTVFWYRQTMMQGLELLAYFRNRAPLDDSGMPKDRFSAEMPDATLATLKIQPSEPRDSAVYFCASGTSEATGELFFGEGSRLTVL.

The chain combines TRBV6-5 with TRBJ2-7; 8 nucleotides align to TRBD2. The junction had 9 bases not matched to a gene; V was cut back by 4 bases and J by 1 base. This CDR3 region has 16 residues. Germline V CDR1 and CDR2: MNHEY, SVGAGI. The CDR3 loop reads CASSSYGLAASYEQYF. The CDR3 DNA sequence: TGTGCCAGCAGTTCTTACGGACTAGCTGCTTCCTACGAGCAGTACTTC.

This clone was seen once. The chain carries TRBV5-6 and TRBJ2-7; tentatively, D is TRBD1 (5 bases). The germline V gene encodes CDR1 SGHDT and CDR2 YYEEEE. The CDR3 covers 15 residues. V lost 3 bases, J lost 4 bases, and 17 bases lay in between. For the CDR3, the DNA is TGTGCCAGCAGCTCGGACACAAGAGCCTATTACGAGCAGTACTTC. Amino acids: CASSSDTRAYYEQYF.

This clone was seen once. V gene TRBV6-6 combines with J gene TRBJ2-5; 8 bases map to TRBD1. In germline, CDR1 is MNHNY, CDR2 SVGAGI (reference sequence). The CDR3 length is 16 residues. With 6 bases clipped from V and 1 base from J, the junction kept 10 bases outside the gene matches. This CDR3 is CASRLTGGRTQETQYF. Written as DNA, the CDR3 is TGTGCCAGCAGACTAACAGGGGGAAGGACCCAAGAGACCCAGTACTTC.

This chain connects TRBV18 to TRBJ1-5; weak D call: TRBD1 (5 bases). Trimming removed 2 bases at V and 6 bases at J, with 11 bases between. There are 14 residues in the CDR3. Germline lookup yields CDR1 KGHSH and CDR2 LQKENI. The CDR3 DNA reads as TGTGCCAGCTCACCATTAGGGGCAGGTCAGCCCCAGCATTTT. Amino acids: CASSPLGAGQPQHF.

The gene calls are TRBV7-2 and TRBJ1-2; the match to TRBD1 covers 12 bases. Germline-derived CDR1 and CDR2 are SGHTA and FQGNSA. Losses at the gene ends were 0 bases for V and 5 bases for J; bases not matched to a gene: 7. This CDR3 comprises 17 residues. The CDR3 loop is CASSLAGTGGLRYGYTF. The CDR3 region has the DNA TGTGCCAGCAGCTTAGCCGGGACAGGGGGCCTCCGATATGGCTACACCTTC.

CDR3 loop: CAITETGAGNTGELFF. CDR3 nucleotide sequence: TGTGCCATCACCGAGACAGGCGCAGGGAACACCGGGGAGCTGTTTTTT. The chain is built from TRBV10-3 and TRBJ2-2; D perhaps matches TRBD1 (6 bases). This CDR3 contains 16 residues. Per the germline V gene, CDR1 is ENHRY and CDR2 is SYGVKD. With 7 bases removed from V and 1 base from J, the gap between germline ends came to 16 bases.

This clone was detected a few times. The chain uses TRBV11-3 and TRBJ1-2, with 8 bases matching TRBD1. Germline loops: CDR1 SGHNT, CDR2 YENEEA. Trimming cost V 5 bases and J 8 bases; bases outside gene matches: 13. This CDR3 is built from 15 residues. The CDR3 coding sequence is TGTGCCAGCAGCGCAGACAGGGGCTCTATGGGAGGCTACACCTTC. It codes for CASSADRGSMGGYTF. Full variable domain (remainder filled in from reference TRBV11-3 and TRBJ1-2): EAGVVQSPRYKIIEKKQPVAFWCNPISGHNTLYWYLQNLGQGPELLIRYENEEAVDDSQLPKDRFSAERLKGVDSTLKIQPAELGDSAVYLCASSADRGSMGGYTFGSGTRLTVV.

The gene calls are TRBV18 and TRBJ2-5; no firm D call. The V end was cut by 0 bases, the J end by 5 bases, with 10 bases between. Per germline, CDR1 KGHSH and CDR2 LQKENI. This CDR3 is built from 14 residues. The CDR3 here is CASSPPSVRETQYF. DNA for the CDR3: TGTGCCAGCTCACCACCTTCGGTCCGGGAGACCCAGTACTTC.

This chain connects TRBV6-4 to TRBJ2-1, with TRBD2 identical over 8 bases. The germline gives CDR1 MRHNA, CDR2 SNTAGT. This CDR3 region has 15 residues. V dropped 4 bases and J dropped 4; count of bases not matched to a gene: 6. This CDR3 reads CASSAAGGAYNEQFF. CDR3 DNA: TGTGCCAGCAGTGCCGCCGGGGGGGCTTACAATGAGCAGTTCTTC.